The 15 T cell receptor beta chains below all came from one sample that was sequenced in a study of T cell repertoires in cytomegalovirus infection. A single record per CDR3 protein comes from TCRdb applying MiXCR to the reads. The top ten clones hold roughly 13% of a sample with about 350,000 distinct CDR3 sequences, approximately 35% of them seen once. The antigens of these receptors remain unknown. Sample: cultured PBMCs, taken from culture after CMV antigen stimulation. The receptors stem from a human donor in good health (CMV status not recorded). Some clones in this sample may be carry-over from other donors' samples.

The chain has TRBV27 and TRBJ1-5; D unclear. Germline assignment: CDR1 MNHEY and CDR2 SMNVEV (reference sequence). The CDR3 consists of 16 residues. The V end lost 1 base, the J end lost 4 bases, and 14 bases lay between the germline ends. The DNA for the CDR3 is TGTGCCAGCAGTTTATATTCGGCCCCGGGGAATCAGCCCCAGCATTTT. This gives the protein CASSLYSAPGNQPQHF.

Comment on this clonotype: A clone one base away is much larger, so this may be a read error. J is TRBJ1-1 and V is TRBV7-2; 10 bases are shared with TRBD1. The CDR3 has 15 amino acids. Germline V gene data show CDR1 as SGHTA and CDR2 as FQGNSA. CDR3 residues: CASRLVDRGSTEAFF. CDR3 sequence (DNA): TGTGCCAGCCGCTTAGTGGACAGGGGGTCCACTGAAGCTTTCTTT.

V is TRBV5-1 and J is TRBJ2-2, with 10 bases that match TRBD2. Germline-derived CDR1 and CDR2 are SGHRS and YFSETQ. This CDR3 comprises 16 residues. The trim removed 4 bases at V and 1 base at J, leaving 4 bases unmatched. CDR3 bases: TGCGCCAGCAGCCCGGGACTAGCGAGGAACACCGGGGAGCTGTTTTTT. Its translation: CASSPGLARNTGELFF.

The gene calls are TRBV5-1 and TRBJ1-5; D is perhaps TRBD1 (5 bases). CDR1 SGHRS and CDR2 YFSETQ come from the germline V gene. The CDR3 is 14 residues long. V lost 0 bases and J 7 bases, leaving 11 bases between the germline ends. The CDR3 coding sequence is TGCGCCAGCAGCTTGGGGGACGGGGGACAGCCCCAGCATTTT. Amino acid sequence: CASSLGDGGQPQHF.

This clonotype was observed a few times. The V call is TRBV7-2, the J call TRBJ1-1; D is possibly TRBD1 (5 bases). Trimming stripped 1 base from V and 5 bases from J, with 8 bases between. Per germline, CDR1 SGHTA and CDR2 FQGNSA. The CDR3 extends over 13 amino acids. The CDR3 nucleotides are TGTGCCAGCAGCTTAGTCGAGGGGACTGAAGCTTTCTTT. Translation gives CASSLVEGTEAFF. Filled out from reference TRBV7-2 and TRBJ1-1, the complete variable domain reads GAGVSQSPSNKVTEKGKDVELRCDPISGHTALYWYRQSLGQGLEFLIYFQGNSAPDKSGLPSDRFSAERTGGSVSTLTIQRTQQEDSAVYLCASSLVEGTEAFFGQGTRLTVV.

This clonotype has only a few counts. The chain employs TRBV7-9 and TRBJ1-1; D gene unclear. CDR1 and CDR2 from the germline V gene are SEHNR and FQNEAQ (reference sequence). V lost 5 bases and J lost 0, with 7 bases in between. CDR3 length: 13 amino acids. CDR3 loop: CASSVSMNTEAFF. The CDR3, as DNA: TGTGCCAGCAGCGTGAGTATGAACACTGAAGCTTTCTTT.

The chain has TRBV27 and TRBJ2-1; no definite D call. V was trimmed by 3 bases and J by 0 bases, leaving 15 bases between them. CDR3 length: 17 residues. Germline V gives CDR1 MNHEY, CDR2 SMNVEV (reference sequence). The CDR3 is CASSFIPLTRSYNEQFF. DNA of the CDR3: TGTGCCAGCAGTTTTATCCCCCTGACCCGCTCCTACAATGAGCAGTTCTTC.

This clonotype was seen once. The chain recombines TRBV7-6 with TRBJ2-1; TRBD2 might be the D (6 bases). The V and J ends lost 0 bases and 6 bases respectively, with 18 bases between them. The CDR3 has 17 residues. Germline V CDR1 and CDR2: SGHVS, FNYEAQ. CDR3 nucleotide sequence: TGTGCCAGCAGCTTAGCAGGGCCTATCGGGAGCTTCAATGAGCAGTTCTTC. Translation: CASSLAGPIGSFNEQFF.

This rearrangement joins TRBV20-1 to TRBJ1-6; possibly TRBD1 for D (5 bases). V shed 5 bases and J shed 7 bases, with 18 bases lying between them. Germline V CDR1 and CDR2: DFQATT, SNEGSKA (reference sequence). This CDR3 has 15 residues. Here the CDR3 reads CSAERGVVGNSPLHF. CDR3 nucleotides: TGCAGTGCTGAAAGAGGGGTTGTAGGAAATTCACCCCTCCACTTT.

This clonotype was observed once. The chain joins TRBV2 to TRBJ2-3, with TRBD1 matching 8 bases. This CDR3 has 15 residues. Germline CDR1 SNHLY, CDR2 FYNNEI. The V gene end was trimmed by 6 bases and the J gene end by 4 bases; junction bases not matched to a gene: 9. Here the CDR3 DNA reads TGTGCCAGCAGCACCGGACAGGGTTTAGCAGATACGCAGTATTTT. Translation gives CASSTGQGLADTQYF.

This chain uses TRBV7-2 with TRBJ2-3; 8 nucleotides agree with TRBD2. Germline V gene lookup returns CDR1 SGHTA and CDR2 FQGNSA. V shed 5 bases and J 1 base; nucleotides not matched to a gene: 11. This CDR3 is 17 amino acids long. CDR3 in DNA: TGTGCCAGCAGCCCAGCGCGGGGGGAGGAAGGCACAGATACGCAGTATTTT. Translation: CASSPARGEEGTDTQYF.

The rearrangement uses TRBV6-5 and TRBJ2-1, with 8 bases aligning to TRBD2. The CDR3 runs 16 residues. Trimming cost V 2 bases and J 2 bases; bases outside gene matches: 5. The germline CDR1 and CDR2 sequences are MNHEY and SVGAGI. This chain's CDR3 is CASSYDGTSTYNEQFF. In DNA, the CDR3 is TGTGCCAGCAGTTACGATGGGACTAGTACCTACAATGAGCAGTTCTTC.

V gene TRBV5-4 combines with J gene TRBJ2-7; D is possibly TRBD1 (5 bases). CDR1 and CDR2 (germline): SGHNT, YYREEE (reference sequence). This CDR3 contains 13 residues. V was cut by 2 bases and J by 6 bases, with 12 bases left in between. The CDR3 spells CASSFRQGSEQYF. The DNA of the CDR3 is TGTGCCAGCAGCTTCCGTCAGGGAAGCGAGCAGTACTTC. The full variable domain, with the rest looked up from reference TRBV5-4 and TRBJ2-7, is ETGVTQSPTHLIKTRGQQVTLRCSSQSGHNTVSWYQQALGQGPQFIFQYYREEENGRGNFPPRFSGLQFPNYSSELNVNALELDDSALYLCASSFRQGSEQYFGPGTRLTVT.

The table lists this clonotype with a few counts. This chain connects TRBV7-2 to TRBJ2-2, with D tentatively TRBD1 (6 bases). The V end was cut by 7 bases, the J end by 4 bases, with 16 bases between. The germline CDR1 and CDR2 sequences are SGHTA and FQGNSA. The CDR3 consists of 15 residues. The CDR3 DNA reads as TGTGCCAGCAACAACGGACAGCCGGGCACCGGGGAGCTGTTTTTT. Residues: CASNNGQPGTGELFF.

V and J are TRBV12-3 or TRBV12-4 and TRBJ2-1; D is perhaps TRBD1 or TRBD2 (5 bases each). CDR3 length: 14 residues. V lost 3 bases to trimming and J lost 4 bases, with 10 bases between them. The chain's CDR3 is CASSFLRGYNEQFF. CDR3 nucleotide sequence: TGTGCCAGCAGTTTCTTGAGGGGATACAATGAGCAGTTCTTC.